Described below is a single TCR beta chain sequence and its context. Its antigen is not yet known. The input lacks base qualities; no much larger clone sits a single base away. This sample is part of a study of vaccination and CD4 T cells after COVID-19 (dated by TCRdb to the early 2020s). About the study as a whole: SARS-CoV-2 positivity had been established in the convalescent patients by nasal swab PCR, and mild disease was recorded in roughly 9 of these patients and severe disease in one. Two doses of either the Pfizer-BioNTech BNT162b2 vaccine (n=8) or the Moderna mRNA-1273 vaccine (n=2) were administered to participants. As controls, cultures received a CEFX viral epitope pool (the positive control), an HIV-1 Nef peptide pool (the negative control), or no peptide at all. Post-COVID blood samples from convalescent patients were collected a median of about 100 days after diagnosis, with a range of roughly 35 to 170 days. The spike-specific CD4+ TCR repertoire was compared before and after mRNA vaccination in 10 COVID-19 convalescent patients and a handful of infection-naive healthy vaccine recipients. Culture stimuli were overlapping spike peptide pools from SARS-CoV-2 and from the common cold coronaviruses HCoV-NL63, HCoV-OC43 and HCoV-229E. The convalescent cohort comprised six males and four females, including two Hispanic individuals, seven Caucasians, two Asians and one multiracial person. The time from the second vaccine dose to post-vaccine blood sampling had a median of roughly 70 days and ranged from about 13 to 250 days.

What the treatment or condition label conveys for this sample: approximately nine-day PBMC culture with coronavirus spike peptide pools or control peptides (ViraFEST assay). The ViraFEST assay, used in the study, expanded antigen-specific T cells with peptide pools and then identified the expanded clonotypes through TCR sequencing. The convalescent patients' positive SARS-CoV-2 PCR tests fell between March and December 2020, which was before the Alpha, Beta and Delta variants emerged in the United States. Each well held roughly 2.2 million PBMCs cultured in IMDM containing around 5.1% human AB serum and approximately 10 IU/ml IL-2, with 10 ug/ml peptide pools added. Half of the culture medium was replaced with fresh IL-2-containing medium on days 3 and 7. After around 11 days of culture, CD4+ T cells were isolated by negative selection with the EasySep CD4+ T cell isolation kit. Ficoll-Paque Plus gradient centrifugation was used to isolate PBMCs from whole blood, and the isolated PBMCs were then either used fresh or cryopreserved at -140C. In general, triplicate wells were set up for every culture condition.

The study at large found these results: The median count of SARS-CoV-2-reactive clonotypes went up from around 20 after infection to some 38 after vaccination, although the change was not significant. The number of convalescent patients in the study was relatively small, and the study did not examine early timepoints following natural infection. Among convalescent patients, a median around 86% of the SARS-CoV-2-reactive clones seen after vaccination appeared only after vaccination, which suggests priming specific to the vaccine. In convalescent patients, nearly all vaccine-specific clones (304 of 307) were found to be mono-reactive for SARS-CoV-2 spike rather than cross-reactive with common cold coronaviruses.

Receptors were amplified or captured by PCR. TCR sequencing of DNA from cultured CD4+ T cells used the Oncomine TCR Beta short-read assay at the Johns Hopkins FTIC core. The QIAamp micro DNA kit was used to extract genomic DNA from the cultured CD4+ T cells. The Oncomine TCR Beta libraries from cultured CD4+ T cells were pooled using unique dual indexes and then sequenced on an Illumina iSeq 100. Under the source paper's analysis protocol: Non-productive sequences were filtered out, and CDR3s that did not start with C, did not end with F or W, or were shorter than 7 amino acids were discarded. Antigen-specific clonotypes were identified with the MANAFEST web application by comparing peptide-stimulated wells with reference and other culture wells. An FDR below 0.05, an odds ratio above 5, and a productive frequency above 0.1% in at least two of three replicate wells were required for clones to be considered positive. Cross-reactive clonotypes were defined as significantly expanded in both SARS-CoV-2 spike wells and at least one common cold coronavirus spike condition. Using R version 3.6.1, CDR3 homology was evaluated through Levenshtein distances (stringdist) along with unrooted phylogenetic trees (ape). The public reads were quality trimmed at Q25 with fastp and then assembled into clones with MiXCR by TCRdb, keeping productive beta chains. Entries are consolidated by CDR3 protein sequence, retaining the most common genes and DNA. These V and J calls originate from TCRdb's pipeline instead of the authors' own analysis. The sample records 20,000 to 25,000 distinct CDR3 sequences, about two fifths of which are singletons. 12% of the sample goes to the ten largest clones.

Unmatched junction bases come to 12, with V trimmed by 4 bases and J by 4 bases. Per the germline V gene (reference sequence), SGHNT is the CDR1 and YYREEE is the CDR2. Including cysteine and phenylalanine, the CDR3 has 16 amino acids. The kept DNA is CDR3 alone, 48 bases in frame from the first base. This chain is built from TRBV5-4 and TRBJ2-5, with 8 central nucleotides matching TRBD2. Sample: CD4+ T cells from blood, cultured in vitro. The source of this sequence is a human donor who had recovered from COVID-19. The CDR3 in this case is CASSAGGRGNAETQYF. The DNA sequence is TGTGCCAGCAGCGCGGGGGGCAGGGGAAACGCAGAGACCCAGTACTTC.